This record concerns one T cell receptor beta chain sequence. Its antigen is currently unknown. This CDR3 has 16 amino acids. Germline CDR1 and CDR2: SNHLY and FYNNEI. Trimming cost V 4 bases and J 7 bases, with 17 bases left between them. This specimen belongs to a study of T cell responses to AZD1222 COVID-19 vaccine. Notes on the study in general: None of the repertoires were sampled until the peak T cell response had passed. CD4 TCRs covered the whole spike, strongest at regions 160-218 and 743-854. Baseline serology detected seropositivity in only six or seven AZD1222 recipients.

Sequencing was performed with immunoSEQ multiplex PCR; in TCRdb, only in-frame clones are kept and a portion is missing. The repertoire has 110,000 to 150,000 clones, approximately 91% of them found once; the top ten carry 1.9%. The rearrangement uses TRBV2 and TRBJ1-6, with a possible D match to TRBD1 (6 bases). The clonotype comes from an adult who received the AZD1222 COVID-19 vaccine. The sample in question was peripheral blood, obtained 28 days after the second AZD1222 dose. The CDR3 sequence: CASSAAPGARNSPLHF. CDR3 nucleotides: TGTGCCAGCAGTGCAGCTCCGGGGGCAAGGAATTCACCCCTCCACTTT. The complete variable domain, with remaining parts taken from reference TRBV2 and TRBJ1-6, reads EPEVTQTPSHQVTQMGQEVILRCVPISNHLYFYWYRQILGQKVEFLVSFYNNEISEKSEIFDDQFSVERPDGSNFTLKIRSTKLEDSAMYFCASSAAPGARNSPLHFGNGTRLTVT.